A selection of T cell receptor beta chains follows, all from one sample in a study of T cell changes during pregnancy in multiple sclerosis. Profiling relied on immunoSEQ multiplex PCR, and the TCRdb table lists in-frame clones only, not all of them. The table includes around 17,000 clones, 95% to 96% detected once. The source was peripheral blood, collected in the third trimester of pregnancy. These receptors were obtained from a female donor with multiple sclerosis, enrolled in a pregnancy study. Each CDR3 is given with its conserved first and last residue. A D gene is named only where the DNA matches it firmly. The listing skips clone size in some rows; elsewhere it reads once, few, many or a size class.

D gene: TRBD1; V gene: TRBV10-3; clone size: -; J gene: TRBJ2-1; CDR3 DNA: TGTGCCATCAGTGAGCATGGGACAGGGGCAGCCAATGAGCAGTTCTTC; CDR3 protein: CAISEHGTGAANEQFF
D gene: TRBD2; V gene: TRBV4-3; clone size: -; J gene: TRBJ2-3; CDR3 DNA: TGCGCCAGCAGCCAAGAGGCTAGCGGGGGAGGGGATACGCAGTATTTT; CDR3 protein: CASSQEASGGGDTQYF
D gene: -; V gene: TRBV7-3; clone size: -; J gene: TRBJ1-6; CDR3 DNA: TGTGCCAGCAGCTTAAGAAAAGACAATTCCCCCCTCCACTTT; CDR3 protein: CASSLRKDNSPLHF
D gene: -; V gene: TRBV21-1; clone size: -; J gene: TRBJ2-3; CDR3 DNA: TGTGCCAGCAGCAAAGTGGAAAGGAGCGGTCGCACAGATACGCAGTATTTT; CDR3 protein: CASSKVERSGRTDTQYF
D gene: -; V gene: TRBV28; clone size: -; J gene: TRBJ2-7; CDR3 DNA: TGTGCCAGCAGTGGGGGGACAGCCCCAACCTACGAGCAGTACTTC; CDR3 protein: CASSGGTAPTYEQYF
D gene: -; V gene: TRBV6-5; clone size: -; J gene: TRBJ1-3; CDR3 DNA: TGTGCCAGCCGGCCGAGGAACTCCGGAAACACCATATATTTT; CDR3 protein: CASRPRNSGNTIYF
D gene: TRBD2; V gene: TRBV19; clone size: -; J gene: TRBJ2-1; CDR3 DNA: TGTGCCAGTAGGTCTAGCGGGGGCTTGAATGAGCAGTTCTTC; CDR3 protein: CASRSSGGLNEQFF
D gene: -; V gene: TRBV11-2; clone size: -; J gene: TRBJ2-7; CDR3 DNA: TGTGCCAGCAGTCTGACAGCCTACGAGCAGTACTTC; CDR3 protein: CASSLTAYEQYF
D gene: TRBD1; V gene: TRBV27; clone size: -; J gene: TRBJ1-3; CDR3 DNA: TGTGCCAGCAGCCTGACAGGGGGCGGTAGTGGAAACACCATATATTTT; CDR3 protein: CASSLTGGGSGNTIYF
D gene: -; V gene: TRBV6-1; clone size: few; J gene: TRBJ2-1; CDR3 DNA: TGTGCCAGCTGGCAGGGAAGGACCTACAATGAGCAGTTCTTC; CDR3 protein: CASWQGRTYNEQFF